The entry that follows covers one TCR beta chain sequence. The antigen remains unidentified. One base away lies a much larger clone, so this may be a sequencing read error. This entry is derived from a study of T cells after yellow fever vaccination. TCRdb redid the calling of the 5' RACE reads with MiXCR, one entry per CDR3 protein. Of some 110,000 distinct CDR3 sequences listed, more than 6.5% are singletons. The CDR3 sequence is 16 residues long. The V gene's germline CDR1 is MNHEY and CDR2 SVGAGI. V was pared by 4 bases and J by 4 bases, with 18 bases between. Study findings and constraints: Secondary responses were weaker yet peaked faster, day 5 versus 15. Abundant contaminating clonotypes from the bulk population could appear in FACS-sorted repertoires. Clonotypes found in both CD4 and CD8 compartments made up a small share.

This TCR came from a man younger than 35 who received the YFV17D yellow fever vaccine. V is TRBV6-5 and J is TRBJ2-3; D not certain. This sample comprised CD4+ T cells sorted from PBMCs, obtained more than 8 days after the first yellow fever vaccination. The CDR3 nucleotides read TGTGCCAGCAGTTCCCCCGTCCTGGAGTTCTCAGATACGCAGTATTTT. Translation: CASSSPVLEFSDTQYF.